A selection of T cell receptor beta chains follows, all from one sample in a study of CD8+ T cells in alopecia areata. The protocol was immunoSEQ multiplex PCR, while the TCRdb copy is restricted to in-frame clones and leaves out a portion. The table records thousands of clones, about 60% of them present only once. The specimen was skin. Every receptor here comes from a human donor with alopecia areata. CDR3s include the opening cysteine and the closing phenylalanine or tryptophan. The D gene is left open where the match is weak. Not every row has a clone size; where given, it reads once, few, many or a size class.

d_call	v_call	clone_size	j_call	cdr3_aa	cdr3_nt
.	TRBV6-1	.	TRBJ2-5	CASSGPYQETQYF	TGTGCCAGCAGTGGCCCGTACCAAGAGACCCAGTACTTC
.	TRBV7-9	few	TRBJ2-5	CASSRERTGLVLQETQYF	TGTGCCAGCAGCCGGGAAAGAACAGGGTTGGTCTTACAAGAGACCCAGTACTTC
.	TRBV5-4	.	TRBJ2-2	CASSPNWLRANTGELFF	TGTGCCAGCAGCCCAAACTGGCTCCGGGCGAACACCGGGGAGCTGTTTTTT
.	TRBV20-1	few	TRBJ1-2	CSARRPAGYTF	TGCAGTGCTAGAAGACCCGCTGGCTACACCTTC
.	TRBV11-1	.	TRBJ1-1	CASSFRDVVRTEAFF	TGTGCCAGCAGCTTCAGGGACGTCGTTCGAACTGAAGCTTTCTTT
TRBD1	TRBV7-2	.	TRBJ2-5	CASTLTGGVETQYF	TGTGCCAGCACCTTGACAGGGGGCGTAGAGACCCAGTACTTC
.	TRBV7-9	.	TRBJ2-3	CASSLAGLDTQYF	TGTGCCAGCAGCTTAGCGGGTCTCGATACGCAGTATTTT
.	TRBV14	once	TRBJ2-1	CASSQVLWNNEQFF	TGTGCCAGCAGCCAAGTCTTATGGAACAATGAGCAGTTCTTC
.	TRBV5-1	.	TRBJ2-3	CASNRGTDTQYF	TGCGCCAGCAATAGGGGTACAGATACGCAGTATTTT
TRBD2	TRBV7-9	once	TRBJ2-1	CASHPPLAGDEQFF	TGTGCCAGCCACCCTCCATTAGCGGGAGATGAGCAGTTCTTC
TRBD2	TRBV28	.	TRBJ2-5	CASSFGGGPETQYF	TGTGCCAGCAGTTTTGGGGGAGGGCCAGAGACCCAGTACTTC
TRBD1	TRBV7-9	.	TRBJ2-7	CASSLDGTVYEQYF	TGTGCCAGCAGCTTAGACGGGACAGTCTACGAGCAGTACTTC
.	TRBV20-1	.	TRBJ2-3	CSAPQVQYF	TGCAGTGCTCCTCAGGTGCAGTATTTT
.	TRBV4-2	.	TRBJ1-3	CASSPYSRSGNTIYF	TGTGCCAGCAGCCCCTACTCTCGCTCTGGAAACACCATATATTTT
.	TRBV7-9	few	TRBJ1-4	CASSLTGGNEKLFF	TGTGCCAGCAGCTTAACCGGGGGTAATGAAAAACTGTTTTTT
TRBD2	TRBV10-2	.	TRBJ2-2	CASSEGAGGANTGELFF	TGCGCCAGCAGTGAAGGAGCGGGGGGGGCGAACACCGGGGAGCTGTTTTTT
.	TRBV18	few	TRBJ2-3	CASSRDRDTQYF	TGTGCCAGCTCACGGGATCGAGATACGCAGTATTTT